Listed here is a single T cell receptor (beta chain). Its binding antigen is unknown. Germline and junction disagree at one end, which may indicate a read error. The data were taken from a study of blood T cell repertoires in COVID-19 (dated by TCRdb to about 2020). For the wider study: Samples from collaborators originated in the United States, Italy and Spain and spanned both the acute and convalescent phases of COVID-19. The material from the prospective study consisted of cDNA or gDNA derived from T cells, B-cell-depleted T cells, or PBMCs. Subjects who had been exposed to COVID-19, were actively infected with it, or had recovered from it provided the deeply sampled blood TCRbeta repertoires that made up the dataset. The repertoires were released in a freely available public database meant as a resource for research on the immune response to SARS-CoV-2. Samples came from the ongoing ImmuneRACE study (first 160 participants) plus 1,254 subjects from 6 global collaborators. Nearly every sample came with metadata listing a de-identified subject ID, COVID-19 status, age in years and sex. HLA class I and class II types, where available, came from metadata supplied by the sample provider rather than from assay-based typing.

Participants in the prospective study were aged roughly 18 to 89 years, lived in about two dozen United States geographic areas, and enrolled through a virtual design. Cohort assignment in the prospective study relied on participant-reported clinical history from a screening survey and a study questionnaire. ImmuneRACE Cohort 3 recovered participants were defined by two consecutive negative NP/OP PCR tests, healthcare professional clearance, or symptom resolution. Each participant in the prospective study had whole blood, serum and a nasopharyngeal or oropharyngeal swab collected by mobile phlebotomists. Over a roughly 2-month period, participants in the prospective study had the option of providing additional blood draws and questionnaires. Before DNA extraction, prospective study blood samples were shipped either frozen or at room temperature. TCRbeta CDR3 regions were amplified from genomic DNA using the immunoSEQ Assay, a bias-controlled multiplex PCR. The original pipeline was this. The number of nucleated cells in each sample was estimated from the amplification of reference gene primers within the assay. Sequence reads were collapsed and filtered to measure the absolute abundance of every unique TCRbeta CDR3 rearrangement. Productive Simpson clonality was computed per sample as the square root of Simpson's diversity index over productive rearrangements. As stored in TCRdb, this immuneACCESS dataset retains in-frame rearrangements with V and J assigned. A fraction of the clones does not appear; measured against another copy, unresolved V genes explain less than half of the discrepancy, and the remainder lacks a known reason. The V and J calls and clone size are taken from that table; D and trimming were inferred from the DNA. In this sample the table shows approximately 440,000 clones, roughly nine tenths of which occur a single time. The top ten hold 0.65% to 0.9% of the sample.

The germline V gene gives CDR1 as MGHRA and CDR2 as YSYEKL. The CDR3 sequence holds 12 residues, the cysteine and phenylalanine included. The read is trimmed to its CDR3 DNA, 36 bases read in frame from base 1. What the study reported, not specific to this receptor: The quantity of clinical and demographic metadata differed by source and by participant and was supplied without curation.

This sequence was found in a woman aged 18-29 years who had recovered from COVID-19. Sample: PBMCs or T cells enriched from blood (not recorded which). The chain is assembled from TRBV4-1 and TRBJ2-7; TRBD1 lines up with 9 middle nucleotides. The base sequence is TGCGCCAGCAGCCATTTACCCGGGACAGGGTTCTTC. It translates to CASSHLPGTGFF.